Included here is one T cell receptor beta chain sequence, with context. Per the authors' pipeline: Quantification of nucleated cells was approximated via reference gene primer amplification. Assay used: immunoSEQ multiplex PCR; TCRdb lists only in-frame clones, some missing. V, J and clone size reflect that table, while D and trimming were determined from the DNA. The sample shows around 150,000 clones, about 90% of them seen only once. The record originates from a study of blood T cell repertoires in COVID-19. Study context: Samples came from the United States, Italy and Spain, spanning acute and convalescent COVID-19. T cells, B-cell-depleted T cells, or PBMCs provided the cDNA or gDNA that served as material.

The receptor was derived from a young man with COVID-19, enrolled during active disease. What was sequenced was peripheral blood.

The CDR3 loop reads CASSAEIVETQYF. The CDR3 DNA follows: TGTGCCAGCAGTGCCGAGATTGTGGAGACCCAGTACTTC. This chain connects TRBV12-3 or TRBV12-4 to TRBJ2-5; no clear D. The CDR3 sequence is 13 residues long. Trimming took off 5 bases at V and 5 bases at J, with 12 bases between the two ends.